This TCR beta chain was sequenced for a study of OX40 agonist ivuxolimab in advanced cancers. As for the study in general: Participants, 82.7% male, averaged about 56 years of age, ranging from roughly 23 to 90. Overall study findings and caveats: Clonal expansion was seen in CD4+ and CD8+ blood T cells by week 6 at 0.1 to 3.0 mg/kg.

About this clone itself: The antigen remains undetermined.

The V and J ends lost 7 bases and 2 bases, in that order; junction bases with no gene match: 16. The CDR3 covers 18 residues. Germline CDR1 LNHDA, CDR2 SQIVND (reference sequence). Patients were ineligible given autoimmune disease history or systemic immunosuppression. The method was immunoSEQ multiplex PCR; TCRdb's version includes in-frame clones alone and lacks a portion of them. Altogether about 18,000 clones are present, around 80% being singletons, with the ten largest covering 25% to 30%. The input for sequencing was CD4+ or CD8+ T cells sorted from blood, taken in a trial of the OX40 agonist ivuxolimab. The origin of this receptor is an adult with an advanced solid tumor such as melanoma, head and neck, liver or kidney cancer. The chain carries TRBV19 and TRBJ2-3, with TRBD1 matching over 9 bases. The CDR3 loop reads CASTDRGGYTWDTDTQYF. CDR3 sequence (DNA): TGTGCCAGTACGGACAGGGGAGGATACACCTGGGACACAGATACGCAGTATTTT.